This TCR beta chain stems from a study of T cell responses to AZD1222 COVID-19 vaccine. Study outcomes and limitations: Donors were chiefly white British, with a greater number of females, and clonal diversity was perhaps underestimated.

The CDR3 is 21 amino acids. The V and J ends lost 4 bases and 2 bases, in that order; junction bases with no gene match: 22. The germline V gene has CDR1 LNHNV and CDR2 YYDKDF (reference sequence). This table comes from immunoSEQ multiplex PCR, and its TCRdb copy is limited to in-frame clones, with some not included. The table shows roughly 150,000 clones, with around 87% occurring only once. Worth noting for this clone: What it recognizes is unknown.

The J gene is TRBJ1-5, the V gene TRBV15; the match to TRBD1 covers 8 bases. The sequencing here drew on peripheral blood, taken 28 days after the second AZD1222 dose. The sequence came from an adult who received the AZD1222 COVID-19 vaccine. For the CDR3, the DNA is TGTGCCACCAGCAAACAAACAACCAGGGGGCGTTTTTTTATCGGCAATCAGCCCCAGCATTTT. It yields the protein CATSKQTTRGRFFIGNQPQHF.